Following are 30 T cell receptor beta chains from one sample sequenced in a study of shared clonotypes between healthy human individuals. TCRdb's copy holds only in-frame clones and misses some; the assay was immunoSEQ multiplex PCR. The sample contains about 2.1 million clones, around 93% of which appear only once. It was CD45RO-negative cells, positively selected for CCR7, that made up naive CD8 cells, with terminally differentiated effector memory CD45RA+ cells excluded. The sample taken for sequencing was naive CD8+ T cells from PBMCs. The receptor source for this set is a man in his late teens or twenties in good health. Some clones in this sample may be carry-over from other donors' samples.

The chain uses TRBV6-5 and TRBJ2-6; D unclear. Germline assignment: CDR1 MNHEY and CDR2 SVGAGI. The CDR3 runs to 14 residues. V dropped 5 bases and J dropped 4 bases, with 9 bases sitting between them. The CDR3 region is CASSRFRGANVLTF. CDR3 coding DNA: TGTGCCAGCAGTCGTTTCAGAGGGGCCAACGTCCTGACTTTC.

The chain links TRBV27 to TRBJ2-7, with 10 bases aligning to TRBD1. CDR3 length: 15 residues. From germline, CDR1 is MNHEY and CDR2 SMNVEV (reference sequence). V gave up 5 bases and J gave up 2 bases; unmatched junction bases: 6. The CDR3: CASSDTGTGAYEQYF. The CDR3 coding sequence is TGTGCCAGCAGTGACACCGGGACAGGGGCCTACGAGCAGTACTTC.

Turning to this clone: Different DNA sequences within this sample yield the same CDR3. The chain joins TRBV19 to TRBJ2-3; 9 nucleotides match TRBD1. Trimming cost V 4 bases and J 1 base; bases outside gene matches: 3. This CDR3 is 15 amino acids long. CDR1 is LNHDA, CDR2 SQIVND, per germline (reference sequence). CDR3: CASSSRDRGTDTQYF. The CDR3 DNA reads TGTGCCAGTAGTAGCCGGGACAGGGGCACAGATACGCAGTATTTT.

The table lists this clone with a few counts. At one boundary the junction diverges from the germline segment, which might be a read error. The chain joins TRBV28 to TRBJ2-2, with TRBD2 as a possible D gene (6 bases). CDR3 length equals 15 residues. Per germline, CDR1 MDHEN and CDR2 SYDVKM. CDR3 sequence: CASRFQGGNAGELFF. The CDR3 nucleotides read TGTGCCAGCAGATTCCAGGGCGGGAACGCCGGGGAGCTGTTTTTT.

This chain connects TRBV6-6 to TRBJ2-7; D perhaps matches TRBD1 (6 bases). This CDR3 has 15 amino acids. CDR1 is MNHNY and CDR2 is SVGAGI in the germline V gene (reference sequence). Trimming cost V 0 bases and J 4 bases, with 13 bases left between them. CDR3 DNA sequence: TGTGCCAGCAGTTACTCTGGGGACAAGACGTACGAGCAGTACTTC. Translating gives CASSYSGDKTYEQYF.

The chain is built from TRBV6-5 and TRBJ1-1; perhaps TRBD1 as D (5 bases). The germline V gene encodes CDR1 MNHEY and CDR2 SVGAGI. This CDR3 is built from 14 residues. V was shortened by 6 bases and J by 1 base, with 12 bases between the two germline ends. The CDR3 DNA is TGTGCCAGCAGCGACGGGGGAGAGAACACTGAAGCTTTCTTT. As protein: CASSDGGENTEAFF.

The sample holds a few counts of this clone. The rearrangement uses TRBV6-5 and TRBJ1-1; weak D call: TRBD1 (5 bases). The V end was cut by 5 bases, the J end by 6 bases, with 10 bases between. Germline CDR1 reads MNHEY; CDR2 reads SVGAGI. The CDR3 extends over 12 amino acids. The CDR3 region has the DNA TGTGCCAGCAGTCCAGGGTTGTCTGAAGCTTTCTTT. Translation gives CASSPGLSEAFF.

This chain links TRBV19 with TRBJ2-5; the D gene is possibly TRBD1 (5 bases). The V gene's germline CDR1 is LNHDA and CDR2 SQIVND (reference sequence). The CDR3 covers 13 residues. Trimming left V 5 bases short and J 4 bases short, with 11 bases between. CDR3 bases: TGTGCCAGTAGTTCCCGACAGCCAGAGACCCAGTACTTC. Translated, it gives CASSSRQPETQYF.

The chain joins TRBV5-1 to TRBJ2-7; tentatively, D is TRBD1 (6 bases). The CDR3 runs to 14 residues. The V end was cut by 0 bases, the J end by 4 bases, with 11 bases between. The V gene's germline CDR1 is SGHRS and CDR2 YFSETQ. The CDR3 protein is CASSLATGIYEQYF. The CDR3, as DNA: TGCGCCAGCAGCTTGGCAACAGGGATTTACGAGCAGTACTTC.

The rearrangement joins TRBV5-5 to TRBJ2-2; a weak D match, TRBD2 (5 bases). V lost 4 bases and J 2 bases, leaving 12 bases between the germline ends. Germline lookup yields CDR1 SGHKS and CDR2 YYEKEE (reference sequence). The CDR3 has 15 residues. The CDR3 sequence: CASSLTGRNTGELFF. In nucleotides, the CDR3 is TGTGCCAGCAGCCTGACGGGGAGAAACACCGGGGAGCTGTTTTTT.

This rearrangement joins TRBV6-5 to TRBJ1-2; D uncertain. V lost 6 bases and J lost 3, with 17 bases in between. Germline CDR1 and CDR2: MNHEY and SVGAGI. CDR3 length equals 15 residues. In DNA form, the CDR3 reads TGTGCCAGCAGAATACACACGGGAATTGACTATGGCTACACCTTC. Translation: CASRIHTGIDYGYTF.

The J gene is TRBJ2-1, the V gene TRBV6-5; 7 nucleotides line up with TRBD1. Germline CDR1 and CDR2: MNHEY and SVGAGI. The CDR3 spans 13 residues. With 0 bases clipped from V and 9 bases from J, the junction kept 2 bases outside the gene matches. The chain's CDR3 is CASSYSPGGEQFF. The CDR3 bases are TGTGCCAGCAGTTACTCTCCAGGGGGTGAGCAGTTCTTC.

CDR3 sequence (DNA): TGTGCCAGCAGTATTGACAGGGGGCACACCATATATTTT. It encodes CASSIDRGHTIYF. The V gene is TRBV6-6, the J gene TRBJ1-3, with 10 bases aligning to TRBD1. The CDR3 sequence is 13 residues long. Germline V CDR1 and CDR2: MNHNY, SVGAGI (reference sequence). The trim removed 5 bases at V and 8 bases at J, leaving 3 bases unmatched.

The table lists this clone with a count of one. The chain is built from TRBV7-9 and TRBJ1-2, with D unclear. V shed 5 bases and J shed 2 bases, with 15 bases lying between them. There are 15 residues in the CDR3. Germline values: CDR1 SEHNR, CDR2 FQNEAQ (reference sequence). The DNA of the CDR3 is TGTGCCAGCAGCCTCCCGGGGAAGGACAACTATGGCTACACCTTC. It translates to CASSLPGKDNYGYTF.

The CDR3 coding sequence is TGTGCCAGCAGCCCGACAGGGAACTATGGCTACACCTTC. Translated: CASSPTGNYGYTF. The V call is TRBV2, the J call TRBJ1-2, with 7 bases identical to TRBD1. Germline V gene sequence: CDR1 SNHLY, CDR2 FYNNEI. The CDR3 is 13 residues long. The J segment lost 2 bases and the V segment lost 6 bases, leaving 3 bases of the junction unmatched.

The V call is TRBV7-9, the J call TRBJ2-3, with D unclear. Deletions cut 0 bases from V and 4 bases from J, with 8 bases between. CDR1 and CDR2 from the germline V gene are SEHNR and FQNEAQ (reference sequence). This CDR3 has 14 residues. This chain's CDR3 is CASSLAPAADTQYF. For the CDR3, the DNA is TGTGCCAGCAGCTTAGCCCCCGCTGCAGATACGCAGTATTTT.

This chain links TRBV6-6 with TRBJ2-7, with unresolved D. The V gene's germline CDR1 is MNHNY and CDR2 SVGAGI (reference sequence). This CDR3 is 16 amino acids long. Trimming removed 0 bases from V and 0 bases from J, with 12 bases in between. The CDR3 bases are TGTGCCAGCAGTTACTCAAATCACCTTCTCTCCTACGAGCAGTACTTC. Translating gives CASSYSNHLLSYEQYF.

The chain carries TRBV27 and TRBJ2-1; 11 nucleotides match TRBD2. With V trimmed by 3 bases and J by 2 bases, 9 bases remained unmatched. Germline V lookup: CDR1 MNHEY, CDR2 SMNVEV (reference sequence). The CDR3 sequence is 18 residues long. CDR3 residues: CASSLTSGMAPPYNEQFF. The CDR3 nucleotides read TGTGCCAGCAGTTTGACTAGCGGGATGGCCCCTCCCTACAATGAGCAGTTCTTC.

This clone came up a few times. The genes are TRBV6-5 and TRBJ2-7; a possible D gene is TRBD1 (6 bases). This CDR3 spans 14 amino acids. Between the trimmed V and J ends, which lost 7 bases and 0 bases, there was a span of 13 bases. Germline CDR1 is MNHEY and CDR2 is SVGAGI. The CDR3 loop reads CASMGADSSYEQYF. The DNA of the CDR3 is TGTGCCAGCATGGGGGCGGACAGCTCCTACGAGCAGTACTTC.

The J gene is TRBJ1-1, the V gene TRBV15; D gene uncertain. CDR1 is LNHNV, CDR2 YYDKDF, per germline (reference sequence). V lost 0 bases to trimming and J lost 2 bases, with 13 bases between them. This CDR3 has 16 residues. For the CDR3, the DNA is TGTGCCACCAGCAGAGAATGGGTAGGGCGAAACACTGAAGCTTTCTTT. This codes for CATSREWVGRNTEAFF.

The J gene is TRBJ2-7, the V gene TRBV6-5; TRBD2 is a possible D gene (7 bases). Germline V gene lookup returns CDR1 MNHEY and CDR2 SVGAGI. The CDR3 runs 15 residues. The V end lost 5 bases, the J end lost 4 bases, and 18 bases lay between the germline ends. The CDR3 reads CASSGRGGGAYEQYF. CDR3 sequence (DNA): TGTGCCAGCAGTGGCAGGGGAGGGGGGGCGTACGAGCAGTACTTC.

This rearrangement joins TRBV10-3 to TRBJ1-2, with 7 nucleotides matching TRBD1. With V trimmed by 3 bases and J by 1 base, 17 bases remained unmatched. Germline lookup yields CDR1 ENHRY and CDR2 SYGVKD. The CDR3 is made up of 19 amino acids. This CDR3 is CAISDPSTGVFSNNYGYTF. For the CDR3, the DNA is TGTGCCATCAGTGACCCTTCTACAGGGGTCTTTTCTAATAACTATGGCTACACCTTC.

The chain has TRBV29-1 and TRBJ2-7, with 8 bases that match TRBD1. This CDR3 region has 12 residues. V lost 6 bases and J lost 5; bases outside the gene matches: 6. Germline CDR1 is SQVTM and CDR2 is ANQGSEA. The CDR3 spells CSVPGTGNEQYF. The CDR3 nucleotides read TGCAGCGTCCCCGGGACAGGCAACGAGCAGTACTTC.

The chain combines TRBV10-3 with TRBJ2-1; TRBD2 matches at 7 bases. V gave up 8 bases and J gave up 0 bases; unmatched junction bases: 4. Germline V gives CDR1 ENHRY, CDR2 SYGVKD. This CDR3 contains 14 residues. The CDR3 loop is CAIEGGDSYNEQFF. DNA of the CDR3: TGTGCCATCGAGGGAGGGGACTCCTACAATGAGCAGTTCTTC.

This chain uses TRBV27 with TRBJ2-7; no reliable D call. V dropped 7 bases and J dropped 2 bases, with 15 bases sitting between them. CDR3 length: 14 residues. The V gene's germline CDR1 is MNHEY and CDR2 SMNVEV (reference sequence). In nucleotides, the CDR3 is TGTGCCAGCACCGGTTCCAGGAACGCCTACGAGCAGTACTTC. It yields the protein CASTGSRNAYEQYF.

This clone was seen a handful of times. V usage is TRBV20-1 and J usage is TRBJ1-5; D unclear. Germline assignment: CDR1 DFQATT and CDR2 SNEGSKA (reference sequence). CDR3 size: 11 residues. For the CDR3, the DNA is TGCAGCACCGGGGTTAATCAGCCCCAGCATTTT. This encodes CSTGVNQPQHF.

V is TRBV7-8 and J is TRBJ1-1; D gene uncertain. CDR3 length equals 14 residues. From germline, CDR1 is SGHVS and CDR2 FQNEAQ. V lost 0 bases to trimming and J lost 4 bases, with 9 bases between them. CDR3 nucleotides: TGTGCCAGCAGCTTAGCGCCGGAGGGCACTGAAGCTTTCTTT. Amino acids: CASSLAPEGTEAFF.

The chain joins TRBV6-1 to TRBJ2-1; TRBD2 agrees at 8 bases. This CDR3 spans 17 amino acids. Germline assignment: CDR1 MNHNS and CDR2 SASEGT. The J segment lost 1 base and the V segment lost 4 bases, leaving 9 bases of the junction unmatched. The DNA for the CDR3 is TGTGCCAGCAGTGTGGTTGCGGGAGGCAGGTCCTACAATGAGCAGTTCTTC. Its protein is CASSVVAGGRSYNEQFF.

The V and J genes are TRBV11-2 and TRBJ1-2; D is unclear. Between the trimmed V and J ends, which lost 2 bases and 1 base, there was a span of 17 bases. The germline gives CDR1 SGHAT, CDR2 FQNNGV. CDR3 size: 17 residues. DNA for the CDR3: TGTGCCAGCAGCTTATCACGGGCCTCGCCTTTTAACTATGGCTACACCTTC. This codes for CASSLSRASPFNYGYTF.

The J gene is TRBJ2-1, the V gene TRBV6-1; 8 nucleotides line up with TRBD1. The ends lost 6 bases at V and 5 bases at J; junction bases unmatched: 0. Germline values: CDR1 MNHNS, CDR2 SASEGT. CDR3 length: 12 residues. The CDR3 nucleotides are TGTGCCAGCAGGACAGGGGACAATGAGCAGTTCTTC. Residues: CASRTGDNEQFF.